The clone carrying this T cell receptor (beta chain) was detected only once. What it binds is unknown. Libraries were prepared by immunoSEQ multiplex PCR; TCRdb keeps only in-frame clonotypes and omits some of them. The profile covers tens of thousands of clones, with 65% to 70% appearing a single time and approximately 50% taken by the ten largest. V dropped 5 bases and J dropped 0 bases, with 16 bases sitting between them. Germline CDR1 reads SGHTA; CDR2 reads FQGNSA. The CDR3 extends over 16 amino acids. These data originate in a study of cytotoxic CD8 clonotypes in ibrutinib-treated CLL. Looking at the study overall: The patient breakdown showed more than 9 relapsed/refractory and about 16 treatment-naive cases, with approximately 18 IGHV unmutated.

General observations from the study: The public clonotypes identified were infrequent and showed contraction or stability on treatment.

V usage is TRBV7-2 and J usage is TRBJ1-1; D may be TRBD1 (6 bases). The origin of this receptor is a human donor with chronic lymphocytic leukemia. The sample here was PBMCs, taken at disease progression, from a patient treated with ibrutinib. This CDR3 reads CASSQPAGTLNTEAFF. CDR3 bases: TGTGCCAGCAGCCAACCCGCCGGGACACTGAACACTGAAGCTTTCTTT. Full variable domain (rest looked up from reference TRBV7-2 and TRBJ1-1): GAGVSQSPSNKVTEKGKDVELRCDPISGHTALYWYRQSLGQGLEFLIYFQGNSAPDKSGLPSDRFSAERTGGSVSTLTIQRTQQEDSAVYLCASSQPAGTLNTEAFFGQGTRLTVV.